A selection of T cell receptor beta chains follows, all from one sample in a study of blood T cell repertoires in COVID-19. Sequencing was performed with immunoSEQ multiplex PCR; in TCRdb, only in-frame clones are kept and a portion is missing. The data show approximately 350,000 clones, around nine tenths seen once. Input material: peripheral blood. These receptor sequences come from a woman in her sixties or seventies with COVID-19, enrolled during active disease. Each CDR3 is given without its conserved first and last residue.

v_gene	j_gene	CDR3aa
TRBV9	TRBJ1-6	ASSVGGRPLH
TRBV4-1	TRBJ2-6	ASSPRQDVASGANVLT
TRBV5-1	TRBJ2-3	ASSPQDRDTDTQY
TRBV6-5	TRBJ2-5	ASRTGGRETQY
TRBV5-4	TRBJ1-1	ASSSLTEAF
TRBV5-6	TRBJ1-3	ASSIGQAGNTIY
TRBV3-1/TRBV3-2	TRBJ2-2	ASSQDPFTGELF
TRBV5-1	TRBJ2-2	ASSFSWTGNTGELF
TRBV7-9	TRBJ2-5	ASSRTSRGETQY
TRBV5-1	TRBJ1-1	ASSKKQGGDTEAF
TRBV30	TRBJ1-2	AWRSTPQGWGYGYT
TRBV18	TRBJ2-7	ASSPNLQGLEQY
TRBV5-6	TRBJ1-1	ASSLAGGIAF
TRBV29-1	TRBJ2-1	SVERGGYNEQF
TRBV30	TRBJ1-3	AWSVLDRASGNTIY
TRBV5-4	TRBJ2-7	ASSLFGGDEQY
TRBV7-9	TRBJ1-4	ASSLWGEANEKLF
TRBV6-5	TRBJ2-7	ASSYRAGTYEQY
TRBV20-1	TRBJ1-5	SASRAGQVKGWQPQH
TRBV6-6	TRBJ2-7	ASSPYRSGGVSYEQY
TRBV15	TRBJ1-2	ATSSLKQGYYGYT
TRBV7-3	TRBJ2-1	ASSLGTSYNEQF
TRBV12-5	TRBJ1-4	ATSPGESEKLF
TRBV18	TRBJ1-1	ASSPSQGAINTEAF
TRBV4-3	TRBJ2-7	ASSQDSRGARAEQY
TRBV30	TRBJ2-5	AWSRGPGGETQY
TRBV11-2	TRBJ1-2	ASSAGTARGYT
TRBV30	TRBJ2-3	ALNQGADTQY
TRBV15	TRBJ2-7	ATSRDPAYEQY
TRBV19	TRBJ2-1	ASSKHSLGQGGYEQF
TRBV5-4	TRBJ2-3	ASSWPSGGAATDTQY
TRBV5-6	TRBJ1-2	ASSRTGGYT
TRBV6-6	TRBJ2-1	ASSSRQGAPTNEQF
TRBV5-6	TRBJ1-2	ASSPGQGAQGYT
TRBV12-3/TRBV12-4	TRBJ2-7	ASRGTTSYEQY
TRBV7-2	TRBJ1-2	ASSNTGNTDGYT
TRBV9	TRBJ2-1	ASSAGQGQGYNEQF
TRBV6-1	TRBJ2-5	ASSEAGGQGGETQY
TRBV7-6	TRBJ2-7	ASSSRSDDRDRNYEQY
TRBV19	TRBJ1-5	ASSRAGGGQPQH
TRBV13	TRBJ1-2	ASSHRGQGPLYGYT
TRBV9	TRBJ1-1	ASSVVGARTEAF
TRBV19	TRBJ2-3	ASTPTSGAQGTQY
TRBV5-5	TRBJ1-2	ASSEDSKYGYT
TRBV6-5	TRBJ1-5	ASTGGLGQPQH
TRBV5-4	TRBJ2-1	ASSLSGLAWDEQF